Below are 17 T cell receptor beta chains sequenced from a single sample in a study of metastatic and nonmetastatic thyroid tumors. All patients were treatment-naive before thyroid surgery. TCRdb re-processed the PCR reads through MiXCR. The repertoire holds over 14,000 clones, with approximately 30% as singletons. The sequencing input was tumor tissue. Every receptor here comes from a female donor with papillary thyroid cancer or a benign thyroid nodule (not recorded which). Some clones in this sample may be carry-over from other donors' samples.

This clone was observed at least ten times. V and J are TRBV4-1 and TRBJ1-5; 10 nucleotides match TRBD1. Trimming at V came to 4 bases and at J to 1 base, leaving 10 bases not matched to a gene. The CDR3 has 18 residues. Germline lookup yields CDR1 MGHRA and CDR2 YSYEKL. The CDR3 is CASSPGQGPGGSNQPQHF. The CDR3 DNA sequence: TGCGCCAGCAGCCCGGGACAGGGGCCCGGAGGAAGCAATCAGCCCCAGCATTTT.

This clone qualifies as medium-sized (0.01 to 0.1%). The chain carries TRBV13 and TRBJ2-7; D is unresolved. V was trimmed by 5 bases and J by 6 bases, leaving 11 bases between them. The CDR3 contains 12 residues. Germline CDR1 PRHDT, CDR2 FYEKMQ (reference sequence). For the CDR3, the DNA is TGTGCCAGCAGCCGCTACCAAGGCGAGCAGTACTTC. Protein sequence: CASSRYQGEQYF.

Turning to this clone: One end of the junction varies from germline; a read error may be responsible. This chain joins TRBV6-1 and TRBJ2-6, with D maybe TRBD2 (5 bases). The germline gives CDR1 MNHNS, CDR2 SASEGT. There are 13 residues in the CDR3. CDR3 loop: CASSEKDRTLLVF. CDR3 in DNA: TGTGCCAGCAGTGAAAAGGATCGGACGCTACTAGTTTTC.

The chain links TRBV11-2 to TRBJ2-7; TRBD2 aligns across 7 bases. The germline V gene has CDR1 SGHAT and CDR2 FQNNGV. V gave up 2 bases and J gave up 2 bases; unmatched junction bases: 6. CDR3 size: 15 residues. The CDR3 nucleotides read TGTGCCAGCAGCTTACAAGCTAGCGGAACCTACGAGCAGTACTTC. It is translated as CASSLQASGTYEQYF. Looking up the rest from reference TRBV11-2 and TRBJ2-7 gives the full variable domain: EAGVAQSPRYKIIEKRQSVAFWCNPISGHATLYWYQQILGQGPKLLIQFQNNGVVDDSQLPKDRFSAERLKGVDSTLKIQPAKLEDSAVYLCASSLQASGTYEQYFGPGTRLTVT.

This clone has ten or more counts. The chain employs TRBV6-1 and TRBJ1-5; no clear D gene. The CDR3 spans 14 residues. Trimming cost V 8 bases and J 0 bases, with 11 bases left between them. CDR1 is MNHNS, CDR2 SASEGT, per germline. The CDR3 is CASWSGYSNQPQHF. The DNA of the CDR3 is TGTGCCAGCTGGTCCGGTTATAGCAATCAGCCCCAGCATTTT.

Relative to its sample, this clone is medium-sized (0.01 to 0.1%). This chain links TRBV19 with TRBJ1-2, with TRBD1 identical over 9 bases. The V gene end was trimmed by 4 bases and the J gene end by 7 bases; junction bases not matched to a gene: 7. Germline CDR1 is LNHDA and CDR2 is SQIVND (reference sequence). The CDR3 runs to 14 residues. The CDR3 reads CASSTRGQGSGYTF. CDR3 bases: TGTGCCAGTAGTACAAGGGGACAGGGCTCTGGCTACACCTTC.

This clone was detected a few times. A read error may produce the germline difference seen at one junction end. The chain recombines TRBV6-1 with TRBJ2-7; TRBD2 matches at 10 bases. CDR1 and CDR2 (germline): MNHNS, SASEGT. The CDR3 is made up of 15 amino acids. CDR3 loop: CAISDTASGSYEQYF. The CDR3 DNA reads TGTGCCATCAGTGATACGGCTAGCGGGAGCTACGAGCAGTACTTC.

This clone is labeled as medium-sized. CDR3 nucleotide sequence: TGTGCCAGCAGCGTAGGCGGACCGAAAACCTACGAGCAGTACTTC. Protein sequence: CASSVGGPKTYEQYF. This rearrangement joins TRBV7-2 to TRBJ2-7; D gene ambiguous. Germline V gene data show CDR1 as SGHTA and CDR2 as FQGNSA. V dropped 5 bases and J dropped 2 bases, with 16 bases sitting between them. This CDR3 has 15 amino acids.

This rearrangement joins TRBV12-3 or TRBV12-4 to TRBJ1-5; D is uncertain. V was shortened by 6 bases and J by 6 bases, with 9 bases between the two germline ends. The CDR3 sequence is 12 residues long. The CDR3 loop is CASSLPPQPQHF. CDR3 DNA sequence: TGTGCCAGCAGCTTACCACCTCAGCCCCAGCATTTT.

The sample holds many counts of this clone. The chain couples TRBV14 to TRBJ2-7; possible D gene TRBD2, 5 bases. Germline V gene sequence: CDR1 SGHDN, CDR2 FVKESK. V was pared by 0 bases and J by 1 base, with 13 bases between. CDR3 length: 16 amino acids. CDR3 protein: CASSQDAGSESYEQYF. CDR3 DNA sequence: TGTGCCAGCAGCCAAGATGCGGGTAGCGAGTCCTACGAGCAGTACTTC.

The genes are TRBV20-1 and TRBJ1-3, with D unresolved. V shed 5 bases and J shed 0 bases, with 17 bases lying between them. Germline CDR1 reads DFQATT; CDR2 reads SNEGSKA (reference sequence). CDR3 length: 16 amino acids. The DNA for the CDR3 is TGCAGTGCTGCCCCCCCTGCGAGCCCCTCTGGAAACACCATATATTTT. The encoded protein is CSAAPPASPSGNTIYF.

This clone was found many times. The chain carries TRBV3-1 and TRBJ2-7; D remains unclear. V lost 1 base and J lost 2, with 6 bases in between. Germline loops: CDR1 LGHDT, CDR2 YNNKEL (reference sequence). There are 13 residues in the CDR3. CDR3 nucleotide sequence: TGTGCCAGCAGCCAAGGGGATGCCTACGAGCAGTACTTC. As protein: CASSQGDAYEQYF.

This clone was found many times. The J gene is TRBJ2-7, the V gene TRBV4-1, with D uncertain. Trimming cost V 0 bases and J 7 bases, with 19 bases left between them. The CDR3 is made up of 16 amino acids. Germline assignment: CDR1 MGHRA and CDR2 YSYEKL. CDR3: CASSQDTVDRVGEQYF. CDR3 in DNA: TGCGCCAGCAGCCAAGATACCGTGGACCGAGTTGGGGAGCAGTACTTC.

In its sample, this clone was seen many times. The chain joins TRBV20-1 to TRBJ1-4, with D unresolved. CDR1 is DFQATT, CDR2 SNEGSKA, per germline (reference sequence). CDR3 size: 14 residues. The ends were cut back, 0 bases at V and 0 bases at J, with 5 bases in the middle. Here the CDR3 DNA reads TGCAGTGCTAGAGAACACTCAACTAATGAAAAACTGTTTTTT. It translates to CSAREHSTNEKLFF.

By sample share, this clone is medium-sized (0.01 to 0.1%). The genes are TRBV6-5 and TRBJ1-2; TRBD1 aligns across 7 bases. Trimming took 0 bases from V and 4 from J; bases not matched to a gene: 8. CDR3 size: 16 residues. CDR1 is MNHEY, CDR2 SVGAGI, per germline. The CDR3 loop reads CASSYSEGAGLYGYTF. In DNA form, the CDR3 reads TGTGCCAGCAGTTACTCCGAGGGGGCTGGGCTCTATGGCTACACCTTC.

This clone appeared a few times. A clone one base away is much larger, so this may be a read error. The chain uses TRBV3-1 and TRBJ2-2, with 7 bases fitting TRBD1. Germline CDR1 is LGHDT and CDR2 is YNNKEL (reference sequence). The V segment lost 6 bases and the J segment 4 bases; nucleotides outside the gene matches: 11. This CDR3 has 16 residues. CDR3 nucleotide sequence: TGTGCCAGCAGACTGACAGGGTCAAGATCCACCGGGGAGCTGTTTTTT. It is translated as CASRLTGSRSTGELFF.

CDR3 nucleotides: TGTGCCAGCATAGACAGACTCAATGAGCAGTTCTTC. This encodes CASIDRLNEQFF. V gene TRBV28 combines with J gene TRBJ2-1, with a possible D match to TRBD1 (5 bases). This CDR3 comprises 12 residues. The germline gives CDR1 MDHEN, CDR2 SYDVKM. The V end was cut by 7 bases, the J end by 6 bases, with 10 bases between.